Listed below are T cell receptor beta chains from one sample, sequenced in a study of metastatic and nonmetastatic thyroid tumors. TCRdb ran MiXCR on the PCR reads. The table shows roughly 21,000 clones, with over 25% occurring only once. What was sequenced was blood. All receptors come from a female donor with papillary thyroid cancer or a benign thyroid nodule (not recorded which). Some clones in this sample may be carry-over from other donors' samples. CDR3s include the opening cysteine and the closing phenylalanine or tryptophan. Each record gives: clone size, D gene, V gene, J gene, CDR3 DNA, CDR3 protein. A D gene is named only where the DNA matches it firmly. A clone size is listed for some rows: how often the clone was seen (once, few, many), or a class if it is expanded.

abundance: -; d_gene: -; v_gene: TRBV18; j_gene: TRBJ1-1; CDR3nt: TGTGCCAGCTCACCTAGCCTCGGGGAATTAGGGGCTTTCTTT; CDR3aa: CASSPSLGELGAFF
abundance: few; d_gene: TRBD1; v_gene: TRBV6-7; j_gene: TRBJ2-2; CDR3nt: TGTGCCAGCAGTTACTCGTACAGGGGGAACACCGGGGAGCTGTTTTTT; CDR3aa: CASSYSYRGNTGELFF
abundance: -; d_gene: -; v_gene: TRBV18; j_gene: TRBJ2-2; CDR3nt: TGTGCCAGCTCACCACCGAGGGGTACCACCGGGGAGCTGTTTTTT; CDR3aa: CASSPPRGTTGELFF
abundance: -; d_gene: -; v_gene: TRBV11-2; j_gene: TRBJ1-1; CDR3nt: TGTGCCAGCAGCTTAGGGGGAGCGAACACTGAAGCTTTCTTT; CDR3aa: CASSLGGANTEAFF
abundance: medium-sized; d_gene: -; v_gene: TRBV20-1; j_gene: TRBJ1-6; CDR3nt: TGCAGTGCTAGAGAGGCCCAGGGCCGTCTAACACCCCTCCACTTT; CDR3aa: CSAREAQGRLTPLHF
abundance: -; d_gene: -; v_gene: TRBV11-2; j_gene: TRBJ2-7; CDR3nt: TGTGCCAGCAGCCCCCGGACCGGCGAGCAGTACTTC; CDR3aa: CASSPRTGEQYF
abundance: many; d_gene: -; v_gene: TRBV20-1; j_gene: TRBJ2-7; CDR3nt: TGCAGTGCTAGAGAGACGGGCTACGAGCAGTACTTC; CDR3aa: CSARETGYEQYF
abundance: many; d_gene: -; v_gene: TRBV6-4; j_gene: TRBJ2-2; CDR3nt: TGTGCCAGCAGTGACTCGGGCACCGGGGAGCTGTTTTTT; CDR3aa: CASSDSGTGELFF
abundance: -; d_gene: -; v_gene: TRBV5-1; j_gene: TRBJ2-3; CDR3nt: TGCGCCAGCAGCCCCGCGGACCGCACAGATACGCAGTATTTT; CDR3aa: CASSPADRTDTQYF
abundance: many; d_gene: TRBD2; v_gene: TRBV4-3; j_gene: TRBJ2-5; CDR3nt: TGCGCCAGCAGCCAAGGAAATAGCGGGAGTCTCAGAGAGACCCAGTACTTC; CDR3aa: CASSQGNSGSLRETQYF
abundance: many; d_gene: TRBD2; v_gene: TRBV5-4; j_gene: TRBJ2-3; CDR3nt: TGTGCCAGCAACCCCGGGGCAGCGGGGTTCGATACGCAGTATTTT; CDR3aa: CASNPGAAGFDTQYF
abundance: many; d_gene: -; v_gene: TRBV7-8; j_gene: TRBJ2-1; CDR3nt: TGTGCCAGCAGCTTAGCGGATTTTGAGCAGTTCTTC; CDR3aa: CASSLADFEQFF
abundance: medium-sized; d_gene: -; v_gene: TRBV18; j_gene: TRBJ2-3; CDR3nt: TGTGCCAGCTCCCAAAACACAGATACGCAGTATTTT; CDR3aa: CASSQNTDTQYF
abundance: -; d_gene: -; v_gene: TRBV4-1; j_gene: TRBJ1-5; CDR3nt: TGCGCCAGCAGCCACTACAGGGAGAGCAATCAGCCCCAGCATTTT; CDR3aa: CASSHYRESNQPQHF
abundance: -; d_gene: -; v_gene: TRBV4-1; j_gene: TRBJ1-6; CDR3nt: TGCGCCAGCAGCCAAGATCTGGAAACACCCCTCCACTTT; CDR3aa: CASSQDLETPLHF
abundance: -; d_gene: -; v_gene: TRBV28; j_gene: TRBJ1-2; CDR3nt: TGTGCCAGCAGTGCCCTGAGGGGCTACACCTTC; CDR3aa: CASSALRGYTF
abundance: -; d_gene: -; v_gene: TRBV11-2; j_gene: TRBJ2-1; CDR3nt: TGTGCCAGCAGCCCGACAGGAGATGAGCAGTTCTTC; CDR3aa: CASSPTGDEQFF
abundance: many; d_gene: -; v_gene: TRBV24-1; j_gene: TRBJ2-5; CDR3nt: TGTGCCACCAGTGACCGGGGACTGACACAAGAGACCCAGTACTTC; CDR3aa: CATSDRGLTQETQYF
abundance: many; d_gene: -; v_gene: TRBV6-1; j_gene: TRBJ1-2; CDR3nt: TGTGCCAGCAGTATACAGGGTAGCTCTAACTATGGCTACACCTTC; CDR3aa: CASSIQGSSNYGYTF
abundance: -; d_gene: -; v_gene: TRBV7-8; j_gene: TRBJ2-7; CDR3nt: TGTGCCAGCAGCTTAAGGGGGGAAAGCTCCTACGAGCAGTACTTC; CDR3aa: CASSLRGESSYEQYF
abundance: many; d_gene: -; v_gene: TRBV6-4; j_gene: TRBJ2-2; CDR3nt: TGTGCCAGCAGTGCAGGGAACACCGGGGAGCTGTTTTTT; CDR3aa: CASSAGNTGELFF
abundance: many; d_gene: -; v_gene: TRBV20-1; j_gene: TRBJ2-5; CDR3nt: TGCAGTGCTATTGACCGTTTCTCACAAGAGACCCAGTACTTC; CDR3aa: CSAIDRFSQETQYF
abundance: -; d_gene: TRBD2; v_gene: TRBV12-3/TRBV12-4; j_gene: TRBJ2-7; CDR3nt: TGTTCCAGCAGGCTCACTAGCGGTCCGTACGATCAGTACTTC; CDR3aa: CSSRLTSGPYDQYF
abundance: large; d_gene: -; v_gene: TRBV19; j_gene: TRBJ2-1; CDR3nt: TGTGCCAGTAGTATAGTTGCAGGGGAGGTGAATGAGCAGTTCTTC; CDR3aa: CASSIVAGEVNEQFF
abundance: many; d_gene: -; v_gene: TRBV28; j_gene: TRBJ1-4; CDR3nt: TGTGCCAGCAGCCCTTGGTCTTCAACTAATGAAAAACTGTTTTTT; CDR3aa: CASSPWSSTNEKLFF
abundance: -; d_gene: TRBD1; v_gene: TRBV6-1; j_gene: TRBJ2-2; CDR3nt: TGTGCCAGCAGTCGCACCGGGACAGGGTCCACCGGGGAGCTGTTTTTT; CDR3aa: CASSRTGTGSTGELFF
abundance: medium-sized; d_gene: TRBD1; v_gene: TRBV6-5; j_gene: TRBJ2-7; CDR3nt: TGTGCCAGCAGTTTGAACTTCCCGACAGGGTCAATAACCTACGAGCAGTACTTC; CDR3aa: CASSLNFPTGSITYEQYF
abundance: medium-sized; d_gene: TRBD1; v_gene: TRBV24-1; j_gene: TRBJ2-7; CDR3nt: TGTGCCACCAGTGATGACAGGGCACTACCCTACGAGCAGTACTTC; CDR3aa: CATSDDRALPYEQYF
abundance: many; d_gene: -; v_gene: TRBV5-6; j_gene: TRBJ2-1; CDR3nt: TGTGCCAGCAGCTTCAGGGGCTCGGGCCTTGCAAATGAGCAGTTCTTC; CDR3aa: CASSFRGSGLANEQFF
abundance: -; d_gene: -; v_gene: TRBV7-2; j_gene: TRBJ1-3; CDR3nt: TGTGCCAGCAGCCCCAGAGGAGGGGACGGAAACACCATATATTTT; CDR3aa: CASSPRGGDGNTIYF
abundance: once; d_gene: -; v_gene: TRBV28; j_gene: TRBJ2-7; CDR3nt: TGTACCAGCAGTTTTGCAAGGGGGAGGTCCAACGAGCAGTACTTC; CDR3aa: CTSSFARGRSNEQYF
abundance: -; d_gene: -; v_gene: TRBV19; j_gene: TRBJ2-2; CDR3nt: TGTGCCAGTAGTATAAAACGGGACACCGGGGAGCTGTTTTTT; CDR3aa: CASSIKRDTGELFF
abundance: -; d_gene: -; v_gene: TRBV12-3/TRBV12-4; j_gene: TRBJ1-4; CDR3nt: TGTGCCAGCAGTTTAGCGGTGGCAGGAAAACTGTTTTTT; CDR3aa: CASSLAVAGKLFF
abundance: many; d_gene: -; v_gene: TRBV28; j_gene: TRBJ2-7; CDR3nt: TGTGCCAGCAGTTCCCAGACACTCCGAATCGGGGAGCAGTACTTC; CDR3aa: CASSSQTLRIGEQYF
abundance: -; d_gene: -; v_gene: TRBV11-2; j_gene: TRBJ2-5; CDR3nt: TGTGCCAGCAGCTTAGCGGTCGGCGGGGCCCTGGAGAGCCAGTACTTC; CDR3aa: CASSLAVGGALESQYF
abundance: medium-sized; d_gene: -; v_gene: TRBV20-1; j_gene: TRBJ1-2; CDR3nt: TGCAGTGCTAGAGGGGGTATGAACTATGGCTACACCTTC; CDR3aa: CSARGGMNYGYTF
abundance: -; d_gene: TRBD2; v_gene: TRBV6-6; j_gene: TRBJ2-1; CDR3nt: TGTGCCAGCAGTTACTCGATAGCACTAGCGGGAGACAATGAGCAGTTCTTC; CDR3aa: CASSYSIALAGDNEQFF
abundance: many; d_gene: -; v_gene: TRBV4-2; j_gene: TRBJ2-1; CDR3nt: TGTGCCAGCAGCCAAGGGGTAAGGGAGCAGTTCTTC; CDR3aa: CASSQGVREQFF
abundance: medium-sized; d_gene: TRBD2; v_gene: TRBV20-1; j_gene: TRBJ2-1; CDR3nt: TGCAGTGCTGAGGGGACTAGCGACGGTAATGAGCAGTTCTTC; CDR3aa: CSAEGTSDGNEQFF
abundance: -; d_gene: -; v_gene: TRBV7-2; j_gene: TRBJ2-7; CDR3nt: TGTGCAAGCAGAAAGGCCTGGACTTCCTACGCGCAGTACTTC; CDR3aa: CASRKAWTSYAQYF
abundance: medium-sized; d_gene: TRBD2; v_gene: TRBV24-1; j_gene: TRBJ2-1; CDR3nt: TGTGCCACCAGTGCCCTGAGGGACTATAATGAGCAGTTCTTC; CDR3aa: CATSALRDYNEQFF
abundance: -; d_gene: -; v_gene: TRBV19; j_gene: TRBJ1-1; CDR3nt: TGTGCCAGTAGTCAAACAAGGAACACTGAAGCTTTCTTT; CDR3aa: CASSQTRNTEAFF
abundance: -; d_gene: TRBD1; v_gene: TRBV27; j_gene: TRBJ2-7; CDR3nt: TGTGCCAGCAGTTGGGAGACCGGGACAGGACGCTACGAGCAGTACTTC; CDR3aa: CASSWETGTGRYEQYF
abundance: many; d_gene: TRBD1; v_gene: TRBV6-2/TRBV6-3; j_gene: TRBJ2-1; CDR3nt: TGTGCCAGCAGTCCCCCCCGACAGGGAAGGCAGTTCTTC; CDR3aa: CASSPPRQGRQFF